These 4 T cell receptor beta chains were all obtained from the same sample, sequenced in a study of regulatory dendritic cells for organ transplantation. Sorted T cells were CFSE-labeled and cultured five to six days with allogeneic regulatory or mature dendritic cells at 1:10. Method: immunoSEQ multiplex PCR; TCRdb's copy keeps in-frame clones and lacks some. The sample carries 20,000 to 25,000 clones, 80% to 90% recorded once. These receptors' targets are unknown. Sequencing was done on a sample of naive CD4+ T cells from blood cultured with regulatory dendritic cells. Subset specified: CD45RA+ naive T cells. These receptors came from a human donor in good health.

This clone appeared a single time. The V call is TRBV11-2, the J call TRBJ2-3; TRBD2 aligns across 7 bases. The germline CDR1 and CDR2 sequences are SGHAT and FQNNGV. J was trimmed by 1 base and V by 7 bases; bases with no gene match: 17. The CDR3 loop spans 18 amino acids. The CDR3 region is CASNKPGDYPGGTDTQYF. Here the CDR3 DNA reads TGTGCCAGCAACAAACCCGGGGACTACCCCGGAGGCACAGATACGCAGTATTTT.

The gene calls are TRBV27 and TRBJ2-7; 11 bases map to TRBD2. CDR3 size: 14 residues. With 6 bases clipped from V and 4 bases from J, the junction kept 5 bases outside the gene matches. Germline CDR1 and CDR2: MNHEY and SMNVEV (reference sequence). CDR3 sequence: CASRGSGGAYEQYF. The CDR3 nucleotides are TGTGCCAGCAGGGGTAGCGGGGGGGCTTACGAGCAGTACTTC.

The V call is TRBV4-1, the J call TRBJ1-2; no firm D call. Germline CDR1 reads MGHRA; CDR2 reads YSYEKL. CDR3 size: 16 residues. The ends were cut back, 0 bases at V and 0 bases at J, with 11 bases in the middle. The CDR3 reads CASSQDLSAPNYGYTF. The CDR3, as DNA: TGCGCCAGCAGCCAAGATTTATCGGCGCCTAACTATGGCTACACCTTC.

V usage is TRBV7-8 and J usage is TRBJ1-1, with no clear D. Trimming cost V 5 bases and J 8 bases, with 12 bases left between them. CDR1 and CDR2 from the germline V gene are SGHVS and FQNEAQ. This CDR3 contains 12 residues. DNA of the CDR3: TGTGCCAGCAGCAGGCCCTGGACGGAAGCTTTCTTT. Protein product: CASSRPWTEAFF.